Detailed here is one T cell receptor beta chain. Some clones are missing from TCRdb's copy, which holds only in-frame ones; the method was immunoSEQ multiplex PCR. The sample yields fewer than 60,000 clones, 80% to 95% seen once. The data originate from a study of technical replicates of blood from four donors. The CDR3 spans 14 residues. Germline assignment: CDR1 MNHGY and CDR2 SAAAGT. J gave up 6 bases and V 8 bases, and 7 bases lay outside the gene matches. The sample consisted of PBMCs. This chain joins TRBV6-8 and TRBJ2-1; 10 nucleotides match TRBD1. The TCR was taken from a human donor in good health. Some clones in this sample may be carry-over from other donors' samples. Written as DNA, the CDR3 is TGTGCCAGCCCGGGACAGGGGTGTTCCAATGAGCAGTTCTTC. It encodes CASPGQGCSNEQFF.